This TCR beta chain was captured in a study of T-cell reconstitution after alpha-beta-depleted transplantation in children. Of note for this clonotype: Antigen: not known.

Study outcomes and limitations: As was reported, about two months after transplant, alpha-beta T cells came from several hundred expanded graft clones. At the one-year point after transplant, T-cell counts and TCRbeta diversity were found to come mostly from T cells that had been newly produced.

Unique molecular identifiers were built into the TCRbeta library. TCRdb recomputed calls from the PCR reads with MiXCR, one row per CDR3 protein. The profile shows over 90,000 distinct CDR3 sequences, around 6% of them singletons. The CDR3 spans 16 residues. Germline loops: CDR1 MNHNS, CDR2 SASEGT. The ends lost 6 bases at V and 0 bases at J; junction bases unmatched: 10. This clonotype originated in a female patient under 10 years old who had a stem cell transplant for Fanconi anemia, so the T cells may come from the graft donor. The chain has TRBV6-1 and TRBJ2-7, with 8 bases that match TRBD1. The sample consisted of PBMCs, mostly from graft donor cells, taken 60 days after TCRalphabeta/CD19-depleted stem cell transplant. The chain's CDR3 is CASSRRTGTGSYEQYF. CDR3 nucleotide sequence: TGTGCCAGCAGCCGCCGGACCGGGACAGGCTCCTACGAGCAGTACTTC.